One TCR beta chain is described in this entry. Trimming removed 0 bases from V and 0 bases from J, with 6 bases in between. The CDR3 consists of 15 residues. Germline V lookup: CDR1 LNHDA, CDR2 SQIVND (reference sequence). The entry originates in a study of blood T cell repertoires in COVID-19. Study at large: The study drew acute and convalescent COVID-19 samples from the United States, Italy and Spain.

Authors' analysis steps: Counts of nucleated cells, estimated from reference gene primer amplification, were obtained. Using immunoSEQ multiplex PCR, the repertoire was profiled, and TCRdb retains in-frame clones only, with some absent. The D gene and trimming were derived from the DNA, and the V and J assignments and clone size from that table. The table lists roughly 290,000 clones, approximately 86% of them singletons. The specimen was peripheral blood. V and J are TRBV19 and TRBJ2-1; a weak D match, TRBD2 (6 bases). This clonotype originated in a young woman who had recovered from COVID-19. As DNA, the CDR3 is TGTGCCAGTAGTATAGAGGGGGGCTCCTACAATGAGCAGTTCTTC. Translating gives CASSIEGGSYNEQFF. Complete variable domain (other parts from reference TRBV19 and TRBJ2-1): DGGITQSPKYLFRKEGQNVTLSCEQNLNHDAMYWYRQDPGQGLRLIYYSQIVNDFQKGDIAEGYSVSREKKESFPLTVTSAQKNPTAFYLCASSIEGGSYNEQFFGPGTRLTVL.